One sample yielded the 17 T cell receptor beta chains listed below, sequenced in a study of shared clonotypes between healthy human individuals. Some clones are missing from TCRdb's copy, which holds only in-frame ones; the method was immunoSEQ multiplex PCR. The sample holds 730,000 or so clones, approximately 79% seen once. Material: memory CD4+ T cells sorted from blood. Subset denoted: CD45RA-negative fraction. These receptors all come from a woman aged 30 to 39 in good health.

This chain links TRBV18 with TRBJ2-7; D is ambiguous. CDR1 KGHSH and CDR2 LQKENI come from the germline V gene. The V and J ends lost 4 bases and 3 bases respectively, with 4 bases between them. The CDR3 is 11 amino acids. This chain's CDR3 is CASSLDYEQYF. The CDR3 DNA reads as TGTGCCAGCTCACTGGACTACGAGCAGTACTTC.

On this clone: The sample contains more than one DNA sequence encoding this CDR3. This chain connects TRBV25-1 to TRBJ2-7; possibly TRBD1 for D (5 bases). The CDR3 spans 13 residues. Germline CDR1 and CDR2: MGHDK and SYGVNS. The V end lost 4 bases, the J end lost 1 base, and 8 bases lay between the germline ends. The CDR3 region is CASSVQGSYEQYF. Here the CDR3 DNA reads TGTGCCAGCAGTGTCCAGGGATCCTACGAGCAGTACTTC.

This chain uses TRBV19 with TRBJ1-3, with D unresolved. The CDR3 loop spans 14 amino acids. V was clipped by 6 bases and J by 2 bases, with 11 bases between them. Germline CDR1 is LNHDA and CDR2 is SQIVND (reference sequence). CDR3 residues: CASSPGGPGNTIYF. CDR3 DNA sequence: TGTGCCAGTAGCCCTGGAGGACCTGGAAACACCATATATTTT.

The rearrangement links TRBV11-2 to TRBJ2-7; maybe TRBD2 (5 bases). V was pared by 4 bases and J by 1 base, with 11 bases between. Germline V gene data show CDR1 as SGHAT and CDR2 as FQNNGV. The CDR3 runs to 14 residues. This chain's CDR3 is CASSSPRGSYEQYF. Here the CDR3 DNA reads TGTGCCAGCAGCTCCCCCCGGGGATCCTACGAGCAGTACTTC.

This chain joins TRBV19 and TRBJ2-5, with D possibly matching TRBD1 (7 bases). The CDR3 length is 15 residues. Looked up from germline, CDR1 is LNHDA and CDR2 is SQIVND (reference sequence). Trimming shortened V by 7 bases and J by 5 bases, and 20 bases separated the two germline ends. In nucleotides, the CDR3 is TGTGCCAGTACCCCCGGAGGGGGCGCATGGGAGACCCAGTACTTC. Amino acid sequence: CASTPGGGAWETQYF.

The count of this clone is one. CDR3 sequence (DNA): TGTGCCAGCTCACCTCAGGACAGGGCATACGAGCAGTACTTC. The encoded protein is CASSPQDRAYEQYF. This chain links TRBV18 with TRBJ2-7; 8 bases match TRBD1. Trimming cost V 3 bases and J 4 bases; bases outside gene matches: 5. The CDR3 is 14 residues long. CDR1 and CDR2 (germline): KGHSH, LQKENI.

J is TRBJ1-3 and V is TRBV5-8, with 8 nucleotides matching TRBD1. Germline V gives CDR1 SGHTS, CDR2 YDEGEE. V was pared by 0 bases and J by 2 bases, with 1 base of the junction left unmatched. The length of the CDR3 is 15 residues. CDR3 nucleotide sequence: TGTGCCAGCAGCTTGGAGACAGGGGCTGGAAACACCATATATTTT. Residues: CASSLETGAGNTIYF.

The chain is built from TRBV2 and TRBJ1-1; TRBD1 aligns across 8 bases. The CDR3 is 15 residues long. Trimming at V came to 7 bases and at J to 4 bases, leaving 11 bases not matched to a gene. CDR1 is SNHLY and CDR2 is FYNNEI in the germline V gene. CDR3 in DNA: TGTGCCAGCACCAGGGGGCGCCGAGAAGGCACTGAAGCTTTCTTT. Translated: CASTRGRREGTEAFF.

In its sample, this clone was seen a few times. The chain uses TRBV11-2 and TRBJ2-3; 12 bases are shared with TRBD2. CDR3 size: 16 residues. J gave up 6 bases and V 1 base, and 5 bases lay outside the gene matches. Germline V CDR1 and CDR2: SGHAT, FQNNGV. The CDR3 region is CASSLVGLAGSDTQYF. CDR3 sequence (DNA): TGTGCCAGCAGCTTAGTTGGACTAGCGGGATCGGATACGCAGTATTTT.

The CDR3: CASSLDRVNTEAFF. The CDR3, as DNA: TGTGCCAGCAGCTTGGACAGGGTGAACACTGAAGCTTTCTTT. This sequence joins TRBV7-9 and TRBJ1-1, with TRBD1 matching 8 bases. Germline V lookup: CDR1 SEHNR, CDR2 FQNEAQ (reference sequence). Unmatched junction bases numbered 0, after V lost 3 bases and J lost 0 bases. The CDR3 contains 14 residues.

V is TRBV11-2 and J is TRBJ1-1; no reliable D call. Germline CDR1 and CDR2: SGHAT and FQNNGV. Trimming took 6 bases from V and 3 from J, leaving 17 bases between them. The CDR3 consists of 15 residues. The CDR3 DNA reads TGTGCCAGCAGGGCCACCGGGAAGCCAGACACTGAAGCTTTCTTT. Its translation is CASRATGKPDTEAFF.

The chain links TRBV5-4 to TRBJ1-1; 7 bases agree with TRBD1. The germline V gene has CDR1 SGHNT and CDR2 YYREEE (reference sequence). Trimming took 2 bases from V and 9 from J; bases not matched to a gene: 4. This CDR3 is 12 amino acids long. The CDR3 DNA reads as TGTGCCAGCAGCTTCTGGGACAGTAAAGCTTTCTTT. This gives the protein CASSFWDSKAFF.

Points on this clone: This CDR3 is also generated by other DNA sequences in the sample. The chain employs TRBV28 and TRBJ1-1, with D perhaps TRBD1 (6 bases). CDR3 length: 15 amino acids. CDR1 is MDHEN, CDR2 SYDVKM, per germline. V was cut by 3 bases and J by 1 base, with 12 bases left in between. The CDR3 region is CASSLGGRKNTEAFF. CDR3 coding DNA: TGTGCCAGCAGTTTGGGGGGCAGGAAGAACACTGAAGCTTTCTTT.

This clone occurred a few times. The V and J genes are TRBV19 and TRBJ2-3; TRBD2 agrees at 7 bases. The CDR3 is made up of 13 amino acids. CDR1 and CDR2 (germline): LNHDA, SQIVND (reference sequence). After removal of 6 bases from V and 4 bases from J, the junction contained 4 bases not matched to a gene. The CDR3 coding sequence is TGTGCCAGTAGCTACGGACTAGCAGATACGCAGTATTTT. Translating it yields CASSYGLADTQYF.

The CDR3 region has the DNA TGTGCCAGCAGTGAAGAGGGGTTGGGAGAGCAGTACTTC. It codes for CASSEEGLGEQYF. V gene TRBV2 combines with J gene TRBJ2-7; TRBD1 is a possible D gene (5 bases). The CDR3 loop spans 13 amino acids. V was trimmed by 1 base and J by 7 bases, leaving 11 bases between them. Germline V gives CDR1 SNHLY, CDR2 FYNNEI. Full variable domain (rest looked up from reference TRBV2 and TRBJ2-7): EPEVTQTPSHQVTQMGQEVILRCVPISNHLYFYWYRQILGQKVEFLVSFYNNEISEKSEIFDDQFSVERPDGSNFTLKIRSTKLEDSAMYFCASSEEGLGEQYFGPGTRLTVT.

This sequence joins TRBV27 and TRBJ2-7, with 8 bases aligning to TRBD1. V dropped 2 bases and J dropped 6; count of bases not matched to a gene: 3. Germline V gene sequence: CDR1 MNHEY, CDR2 SMNVEV (reference sequence). This CDR3 comprises 13 residues. This CDR3 is CASSLQGAVEQYF. For the CDR3, the DNA is TGTGCCAGCAGTTTACAGGGGGCGGTCGAGCAGTACTTC.

V usage is TRBV4-1 and J usage is TRBJ1-2; TRBD1 might be the D (5 bases). There are 13 residues in the CDR3. Trimming left V 0 bases short and J 3 bases short, with 5 bases between. Germline V lookup: CDR1 MGHRA, CDR2 YSYEKL. The CDR3 sequence: CASSQDRDYGYTF. In DNA, the CDR3 is TGCGCCAGCAGCCAAGACAGGGACTATGGCTACACCTTC.